The rows below give T cell receptor beta chains drawn from one sample of a study of T cells in Graves' hyperthyroidism and ophthalmopathy. TCRdb fed the multiplex PCR reads into MiXCR, producing one record per CDR3 protein. The sample has about 200,000 distinct CDR3 sequences; about 17% are singletons. Material for sequencing was blood. The receptor set was obtained from a woman between 50 and 59 years old with Graves' hyperthyroidism. Both conserved end residues are part of each CDR3. A D gene is named only where the DNA matches it firmly. A row's size may be missing; if present it is once, few, many or a size class.

V gene,J gene,clone size,D gene,CDR3 protein,CDR3 DNA
TRBV6-1,TRBJ2-2,many,-,CASSFGEAGELFF,TGTGCCAGCAGTTTCGGGGAGGCCGGGGAGCTGTTTTTT
TRBV20-1,TRBJ1-1,many,TRBD1,CSAYGQGGTEAFF,TGCAGTGCCTACGGACAGGGGGGAACTGAAGCTTTCTTT
TRBV14,TRBJ1-1,-,-,CASSQVRNTEAFF,TGTGCCAGCAGCCAGGTCCGGAACACTGAAGCTTTCTTT
TRBV4-2,TRBJ2-1,-,TRBD2,CASSQDQTSGRGGEQFF,TGTGCCAGCAGCCAAGATCAGACGAGCGGGAGAGGTGGTGAGCAGTTCTTC
TRBV6-1,TRBJ2-6,few,-,CASSEEGSGANVLTF,TGTGCCAGCAGTGAAGAGGGCTCTGGGGCCAACGTCCTGACTTTC
TRBV3-1,TRBJ2-5,-,TRBD2,CASSQNKGLAEGRQETQYF,TGTGCCAGCAGTCAAAATAAGGGACTAGCGGAGGGGAGGCAAGAGACCCAGTACTTC
TRBV12-3/TRBV12-4,TRBJ2-3,many,TRBD1,CASSPRPGQGPSDTQYF,TGTGCCAGCAGTCCTAGACCGGGACAGGGACCCTCTGATACGCAGTATTTT
TRBV5-4,TRBJ2-1,-,-,CASSDGPSSSYNEQFF,TGTGCCAGCAGCGACGGACCCTCGAGCTCCTACAATGAGCAGTTCTTC
TRBV28,TRBJ2-6,-,TRBD2,CASSLRPSGSSGANVLTF,TGTGCCAGCAGTTTAAGGCCTAGCGGCAGCTCTGGGGCCAACGTCCTGACTTTC
TRBV25-1,TRBJ1-4,few,-,CASSAEKLFF,TGTGCCAGCAGTGCGGAAAAACTGTTTTTT
TRBV6-1,TRBJ2-4,-,-,CASSQAEGAKNIQYF,TGTGCCAGCAGCCAGGCGGAGGGAGCCAAAAACATTCAGTACTTC
TRBV7-7,TRBJ2-1,many,-,CASSPSGLASEQFF,TGTGCTAGCAGCCCTTCAGGGCTAGCCAGTGAGCAGTTCTTC
TRBV19,TRBJ1-1,-,-,CATAEGYSEAFF,TGTGCCACCGCGGAGGGATATTCTGAAGCTTTCTTT
TRBV7-2,TRBJ2-7,many,-,CASSLASQIGYEQYF,TGTGCCAGCAGCTTAGCGTCACAGATAGGCTACGAGCAGTACTTC
TRBV3-1,TRBJ2-5,many,TRBD2,CASSQDLGLAGRRYQETQYF,TGTGCCAGCAGCCAAGATCTTGGGCTAGCGGGACGCCGATACCAAGAGACCCAGTACTTC
TRBV7-9,TRBJ1-3,-,-,CASSLQGSSGNTIYF,TGTGCCAGCAGCTTACAAGGTAGCTCTGGAAACACCATATATTTT
TRBV7-9,TRBJ2-7,many,-,CASFGPSQAYEQYF,TGTGCCAGCTTTGGCCCCTCTCAAGCCTACGAGCAGTACTTC
TRBV11-3,TRBJ2-1,-,-,CASSLRRGSYNEQFF,TGTGCCAGCAGCTTACGTCGGGGTTCCTACAATGAGCAGTTCTTC
TRBV4-2,TRBJ2-1,few,-,CASSPGGPPINEQFF,TGTGCCAGCAGCCCAGGAGGCCCACCCATTAATGAGCAGTTCTTC
TRBV7-8,TRBJ2-7,many,-,CASETGRAYEQYF,TGTGCCTCCGAAACCGGCAGGGCCTACGAGCAGTACTTC
TRBV30,TRBJ2-5,many,-,CAWGEKTQYF,TGTGCCTGGGGGGAGAAGACCCAGTACTTC
TRBV12-3/TRBV12-4,TRBJ1-1,many,TRBD1,CASRGPGQGAGIYLSTEAFF,TGTGCCAGCAGAGGACCGGGACAGGGGGCGGGAATTTATCTAAGCACTGAAGCTTTCTTT
TRBV20-1,TRBJ2-2,-,-,CSAREPGGELFF,TGCAGTGCTAGAGAACCGGGCGGGGAGCTGTTTTTT
TRBV28,TRBJ2-5,few,TRBD1,CASSPIGGAAEETQYF,TGTGCCAGCAGTCCAATAGGGGGCGCAGCTGAGGAGACCCAGTACTTC
TRBV5-8,TRBJ1-5,few,TRBD1,CASSLGSGGSNQPQHF,TGTGCCAGCAGCTTGGGGTCAGGGGGGAGCAATCAGCCCCAGCATTTT
TRBV10-3,TRBJ2-2,-,TRBD2,CAISLAGGAGELFF,TGTGCCATCAGCCTAGCGGGAGGGGCCGGGGAGCTGTTTTTT
TRBV7-2,TRBJ2-1,once,-,CASSLASVRPFF,TGTGCCAGCAGCTTAGCTTCGGTACGTCCGTTCTTC
TRBV28,TRBJ1-2,many,-,CASSPGSYGYTF,TGTGCCAGCAGTCCTGGGTCCTATGGCTACACCTTC
TRBV4-1,TRBJ2-7,-,-,CASSQSLELEAYEQYF,TGCGCCAGCAGCCAATCTCTCGAACTAGAGGCTTACGAGCAGTACTTC
TRBV3-1,TRBJ2-5,few,TRBD2,CASSPQPLAVQETQYF,TGTGCCAGCAGCCCACAGCCTCTAGCGGTCCAAGAGACCCAGTACTTC
TRBV10-3,TRBJ1-3,-,-,CAIRRDRGNTIYF,TGTGCCATCAGAAGAGACAGAGGAAACACCATATATTTT
TRBV5-1,TRBJ2-3,many,-,CASSLVVWRDLLLTDTQYF,TGCGCCAGCAGCTTGGTGGTCTGGCGGGACCTCCTCCTCACAGATACGCAGTATTTT
TRBV12-5,TRBJ1-1,many,-,CASGYGQNEAFF,TGTGCTAGTGGCTACGGACAGAATGAAGCTTTCTTT
TRBV7-9,TRBJ1-1,many,-,CASSLERNTEAFF,TGTGCCAGCAGCTTAGAGCGGAACACTGAAGCTTTCTTT
TRBV4-1,TRBJ1-1,few,TRBD1,CASSQRPGGAEAFF,TGCGCCAGCAGCCAAAGACCAGGGGGGGCTGAAGCTTTCTTT
TRBV15,TRBJ2-7,many,-,CATSRDLNYEQYF,TGTGCCACCAGCAGAGATCTGAACTACGAGCAGTACTTC
TRBV28,TRBJ1-1,many,-,CASSLSTDSYTEAFF,TGTGCCAGCAGTTTGAGTACGGACAGCTACACTGAAGCTTTCTTT
TRBV28,TRBJ2-1,many,TRBD2,CASSFSGLAGGGNEQFF,TGTGCCAGCAGTTTTAGTGGACTAGCGGGAGGCGGCAATGAGCAGTTCTTC
TRBV11-2,TRBJ1-3,many,-,CASSLSIGSGNTIYF,TGTGCCAGCAGCCTTTCTATAGGCTCTGGAAACACCATATATTTT
TRBV19,TRBJ2-7,-,TRBD1,CASSISAGTGGYEQYF,TGTGCCAGTAGTATATCCGCCGGGACAGGGGGCTACGAGCAGTACTTC
TRBV20-1,TRBJ1-5,-,-,CSARSFNEGSGRPQHF,TGCAGTGCTAGATCATTTAATGAGGGATCAGGGCGTCCCCAGCATTTT
TRBV29-1,TRBJ1-1,-,-,CSVEDRNTEAFF,TGCAGCGTAGAGGACAGAAACACTGAAGCTTTCTTT
TRBV20-1,TRBJ2-5,-,-,CSAIESRGGETQYF,TGCAGTGCTATCGAAAGCAGGGGTGGAGAGACCCAGTACTTC
TRBV11-2,TRBJ2-7,-,TRBD2,CASSLGLAGDHYYEQYF,TGTGCCAGCAGCCTGGGACTAGCGGGAGACCACTACTACGAGCAGTACTTC
TRBV2,TRBJ2-7,-,TRBD2,CASGGGSYEQYF,TGTGCCAGCGGGGGGGGGTCCTACGAGCAGTACTTC
TRBV11-2,TRBJ2-1,many,-,CASSPLAGISYNEQFF,TGTGCCAGCAGCCCCCTCGCAGGGATCTCCTACAATGAGCAGTTCTTC
TRBV2,TRBJ2-2,few,-,CASKGDTYTGELFF,TGTGCCAGCAAGGGGGACACCTACACCGGGGAGCTGTTTTTT
TRBV5-8,TRBJ2-1,many,TRBD2,CASSTGWREASYNEQFF,TGTGCCAGCAGCACGGGGTGGCGGGAGGCATCCTACAATGAGCAGTTCTTC
TRBV10-3,TRBJ2-2,-,-,CAIWRVSTGELFF,TGTGCCATATGGAGGGTGAGCACCGGGGAGCTGTTTTTT
TRBV20-1,TRBJ2-1,-,TRBD2,CSATVAGGLYNEQFF,TGCAGTGCTACGGTAGCGGGAGGTCTATACAATGAGCAGTTCTTC
TRBV27,TRBJ1-1,many,TRBD1,CASTEVGTGPIRNTEAFF,TGTGCCAGCACCGAAGTCGGGACAGGGCCAATCCGCAACACTGAAGCTTTCTTT